The next 14 T cell receptor beta chains were all read from a single sample in a study of identical twins. TCRdb re-called the 5' RACE reads with MiXCR, one entry per CDR3 protein. The sample includes some 500,000 distinct CDR3 sequences, about 14% seen only once; the top ten take over 0.5%. In addition, the sample was reused for a study of yellow fever vaccine responses in identical twins.

The specimen was CD4+ T cells sorted from blood. Receptors were obtained from a woman in her late teens or twenties in good health.

Many counts were recorded for this clonotype. This chain's CDR3 is CASSYYSGRLDEQFF. CDR3 coding DNA: TGTGCCAGCAGTTATTATAGCGGGAGACTCGATGAGCAGTTCTTC. The V call is TRBV6-2 or TRBV6-3, the J call TRBJ2-1, with 9 bases matching TRBD2. The V gene end was trimmed by 3 bases and the J gene end by 8 bases; junction bases not matched to a gene: 8. The germline V gene encodes CDR1 MNHEY and CDR2 SVGEGT. The CDR3 is 15 residues long.

The chain recombines TRBV12-3 or TRBV12-4 with TRBJ2-7; 7 bases map to TRBD1. The CDR3 consists of 12 residues. J gave up 6 bases and V 6 bases, and 5 bases lay outside the gene matches. As DNA, the CDR3 is TGTGCCAGCAGCCCCGACAGGGCCGAGCAGTACTTC. Translation: CASSPDRAEQYF.

This clonotype was detected only a few times. This chain connects TRBV12-5 to TRBJ2-5, with 8 bases matching TRBD2. With 5 bases clipped from V and 5 bases from J, the junction kept 13 bases outside the gene matches. Germline V gene data show CDR1 as LGHNT and CDR2 as FRNRAP. The CDR3 is 16 residues long. This CDR3 is CASGPGGGWAFETQYF. CDR3 coding DNA: TGTGCTAGTGGTCCCGGCGGGGGGTGGGCTTTTGAGACCCAGTACTTC.

In its sample, this clonotype was seen a few times. The V and J genes are TRBV20-1 and TRBJ1-5; D is possibly TRBD1 (5 bases). Trimming cost V 4 bases and J 4 bases, with 8 bases left between them. The CDR3 spans 12 residues. Germline CDR1 and CDR2: DFQATT and SNEGSKA (reference sequence). CDR3 protein: CSATPGNQPQHF. The CDR3 bases are TGCAGTGCTACCCCAGGGAATCAGCCCCAGCATTTT.

This clonotype has a handful of counts. The J gene is TRBJ1-2, the V gene TRBV3-1; D perhaps matches TRBD1 (5 bases). Germline lookup yields CDR1 LGHDT and CDR2 YNNKEL (reference sequence). This CDR3 is 14 amino acids long. The germline V and J ends were trimmed by 1 base and 6 bases, with 12 bases remaining between them. The CDR3 reads CASSQGGAGHGYTF. The DNA for the CDR3 is TGTGCCAGCAGCCAAGGGGGCGCGGGTCATGGCTACACCTTC.

This clonotype was seen a few times. This chain's CDR3 is CASSVAGRAYEQYF. CDR3 nucleotides: TGTGCCAGCAGCGTAGCGGGACGGGCCTACGAGCAGTACTTC. The chain employs TRBV9 and TRBJ2-7; D might be TRBD1 or TRBD2, each matching 5 bases. This CDR3 region has 14 residues. V was shortened by 0 bases and J by 2 bases, with 9 bases between the two germline ends. Germline CDR1 and CDR2: SGDLS and YYNGEE.

This clonotype was seen ten or more times. The chain uses TRBV4-3 and TRBJ2-7, with a possible D match to TRBD1 (8 bases). V was clipped by 3 bases and J by 4 bases, with 13 bases between them. Germline CDR1 reads LGHNA; CDR2 reads YSLEER. The CDR3 consists of 14 residues. The CDR3 sequence is CASSQDREGYEQYF. In DNA form, the CDR3 reads TGCGCCAGCAGCCAGGACAGGGAGGGGTACGAGCAGTACTTC.

This clonotype was observed a few times. The chain joins TRBV5-5 to TRBJ2-7, with D possibly matching TRBD1 (6 bases). The CDR3 runs to 14 residues. The germline V gene has CDR1 SGHKS and CDR2 YYEKEE (reference sequence). Trimming removed 4 bases from V and 6 bases from J, with 17 bases in between. CDR3 residues: CASSPGAQGSEQYF. The CDR3 nucleotides read TGTGCCAGCAGCCCCGGGGCACAGGGTAGCGAGCAGTACTTC.

V is TRBV9 and J is TRBJ2-2; 9 bases map to TRBD2. The CDR3 extends over 17 amino acids. Germline V gene sequence: CDR1 SGDLS, CDR2 YYNGEE. V dropped 0 bases and J dropped 7; count of bases not matched to a gene: 10. The DNA of the CDR3 is TGTGCCAGCAGCGTAGGTCCTAGCGGGACGCGAGGCGGGGAGCTGTTTTTT. Amino acids: CASSVGPSGTRGGELFF.

J is TRBJ2-6 and V is TRBV7-8; 10 bases line up with TRBD2. CDR1 SGHVS and CDR2 FQNEAQ come from the germline V gene. Germline trimming cut 2 bases from V and 0 bases from J; bases unmatched to any gene: 1. The CDR3 consists of 17 residues. The CDR3 bases are TGTGCCAGCAGCTTAAGCGGGGGGGCCTCTGGGGCCAACGTCCTGACTTTC. As protein: CASSLSGGASGANVLTF. Full variable domain (rest looked up from reference TRBV7-8 and TRBJ2-6): GAGVSQSPRYKVAKRGQDVALRCDPISGHVSLFWYQQALGQGPEFLTYFQNEAQLDKSGLPSDRFFAERPEGSVSTLKIQRTQQEDSAVYLCASSLSGGASGANVLTFGAGSRLTVL.

This clonotype was observed a handful of times. The V gene is TRBV3-1, the J gene TRBJ2-5; 8 bases line up with TRBD2. Germline-derived CDR1 and CDR2 are LGHDT and YNNKEL (reference sequence). The length of the CDR3 is 19 residues. Trimming took 5 bases from V and 4 from J; bases not matched to a gene: 21. CDR3 amino acids: CASSSRKWTSRNVRETQYF. Here the CDR3 DNA reads TGTGCCAGCAGCTCCAGGAAGTGGACTAGCAGGAATGTCCGAGAGACCCAGTACTTC.

The chain joins TRBV14 to TRBJ2-6; 8 bases are a match to TRBD1. Germline V gene lookup returns CDR1 SGHDN and CDR2 FVKESK. J lost 4 bases, V lost 2 bases, and 10 bases had no gene match. This CDR3 spans 18 amino acids. CDR3 nucleotide sequence: TGTGCCAGCAGCCAACGACAGGGGAAGGGATCCGGGGCCAACGTCCTGACTTTC. It specifies CASSQRQGKGSGANVLTF. The variable domain in full, with the rest retrieved from reference TRBV14 and TRBJ2-6, is EAGVTQFPSHSVIEKGQTVTLRCDPISGHDNLYWYRRVMGKEIKFLLHFVKESKQDESGMPNNRFLAERTGGTYSTLKVQPAELEDSGVYFCASSQRQGKGSGANVLTFGAGSRLTVL.

The chain is built from TRBV27 and TRBJ2-7, with TRBD2 as a possible D gene (6 bases). This CDR3 comprises 14 residues. Germline CDR1 MNHEY, CDR2 SMNVEV (reference sequence). V was clipped by 6 bases and J by 2 bases, with 14 bases between them. The CDR3 nucleotides are TGTGCCAGCAGACCCGGGACTGCTCCCTACGAGCAGTACTTC. It encodes CASRPGTAPYEQYF.

The table lists this clonotype with a few counts. The chain links TRBV28 to TRBJ2-1; possibly TRBD2 for D (6 bases). Germline lookup yields CDR1 MDHEN and CDR2 SYDVKM. V lost 3 bases and J lost 0, with 21 bases in between. This CDR3 is built from 19 residues. CDR3 coding DNA: TGTGCCAGCAGTTTTCCCCTCCGGGGTAGCGGAAGCTCCTACAATGAGCAGTTCTTC. Protein product: CASSFPLRGSGSSYNEQFF.